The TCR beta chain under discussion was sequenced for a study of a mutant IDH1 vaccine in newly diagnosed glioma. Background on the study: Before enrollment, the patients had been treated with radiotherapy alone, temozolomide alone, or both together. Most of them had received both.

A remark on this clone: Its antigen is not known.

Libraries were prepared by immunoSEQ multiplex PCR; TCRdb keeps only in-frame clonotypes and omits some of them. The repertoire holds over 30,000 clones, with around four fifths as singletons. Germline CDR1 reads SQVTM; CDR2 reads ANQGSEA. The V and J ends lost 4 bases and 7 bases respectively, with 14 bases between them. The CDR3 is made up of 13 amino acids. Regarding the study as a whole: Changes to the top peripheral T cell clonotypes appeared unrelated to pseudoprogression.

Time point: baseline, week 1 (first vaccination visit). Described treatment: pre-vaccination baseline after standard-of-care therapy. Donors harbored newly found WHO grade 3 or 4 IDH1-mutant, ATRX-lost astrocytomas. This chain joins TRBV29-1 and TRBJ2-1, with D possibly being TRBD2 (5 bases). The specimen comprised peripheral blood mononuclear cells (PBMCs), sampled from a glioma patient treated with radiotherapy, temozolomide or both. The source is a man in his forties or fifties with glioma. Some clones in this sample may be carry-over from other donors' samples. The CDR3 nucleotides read TGCAGCGTTGCGACTCACGAGGGAAATGAGCAGTTCTTC. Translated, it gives CSVATHEGNEQFF.